Listed below are T cell receptor beta chains from one sample, sequenced in a study of Graves' ophthalmopathy and Graves' hyperthyroidism. MiXCR, run by TCRdb on the multiplex PCR reads, gives a single entry per CDR3 protein. The data hold around 40,000 distinct CDR3 sequences, with 52% observed a single time. The specimen was peripheral blood. The receptors derive from an adult man with Graves' ophthalmopathy. Each CDR3 is given with its conserved first and last residue. A D gene is named only where the DNA matches it firmly. Only part of the rows carry a size: once, few, many, or a class if the clone is expanded.

v_call: TRBV6-1
cdr3_length: 19
clone_size: many
d_call: .
j_call: TRBJ1-1
cdr3_nt: TGTGCCAGCAGTGAAAATCCGGACATCAACTTTACAGGGCGTACTGAAGCTTTCTTT
cdr3_aa: CASSENPDINFTGRTEAFF

v_call: TRBV6-1
cdr3_length: 16
clone_size: .
d_call: .
j_call: TRBJ2-3
cdr3_nt: TGTGCCAGCAGTGAATGGGGAGACATCTCCTACAATGAGCAGTATTTT
cdr3_aa: CASSEWGDISYNEQYF

v_call: TRBV3-1
cdr3_length: 16
clone_size: .
d_call: TRBD2
j_call: TRBJ2-3
cdr3_nt: TGTGCCAGCAGCCCCCTCGGAGCGGGGGCCACAGATACGCAGTATTTT
cdr3_aa: CASSPLGAGATDTQYF

v_call: TRBV7-8
cdr3_length: 16
clone_size: .
d_call: TRBD2
j_call: TRBJ2-1
cdr3_nt: TGCGCCAGCAGCTTAGTAGCGGGAAGCTCCCGCAATGAGCAGTTCTTC
cdr3_aa: CASSLVAGSSRNEQFF

v_call: TRBV5-1
cdr3_length: 14
clone_size: many
d_call: .
j_call: TRBJ2-3
cdr3_nt: TGCGCCAGCAGCTTGCTTGAGGTCACAGATACGCAGTATTTT
cdr3_aa: CASSLLEVTDTQYF

v_call: TRBV5-4
cdr3_length: 14
clone_size: many
d_call: TRBD2
j_call: TRBJ2-3
cdr3_nt: TGTGCCAGCAGCCGGGGACTAGCCCCCGATACGCAGTATTTT
cdr3_aa: CASSRGLAPDTQYF

v_call: TRBV25-1
cdr3_length: 15
clone_size: .
d_call: .
j_call: TRBJ2-7
cdr3_nt: TGTGCCAGTAGTGAATCACTGGGAGAGGTTTACGAGCAGTACTTC
cdr3_aa: CASSESLGEVYEQYF

v_call: TRBV12-3/TRBV12-4
cdr3_length: 14
clone_size: .
d_call: .
j_call: TRBJ1-1
cdr3_nt: TGTGCCAGCAGTCATACGGCAGAGAACACGGAAGCGTTCTTT
cdr3_aa: CASSHTAENTEAFF

v_call: TRBV4-3
cdr3_length: 15
clone_size: many
d_call: TRBD1
j_call: TRBJ2-3
cdr3_nt: TGCGCCAGCAGCCAGGGACAGCTGACCACAGATACGCAGTATTTT
cdr3_aa: CASSQGQLTTDTQYF

v_call: TRBV19
cdr3_length: 16
clone_size: once
d_call: TRBD2
j_call: TRBJ2-5
cdr3_nt: TGTGCCGGCAGTCCCCGGACTAGATCGGGACAAGAGACCCAGTACTTC
cdr3_aa: CAGSPRTRSGQETQYF

v_call: TRBV20-1
cdr3_length: 14
clone_size: .
d_call: TRBD1
j_call: TRBJ1-3
cdr3_nt: TGCAGTGCTAGGTCAGGGGGCACGGGAAACACCATATATTTT
cdr3_aa: CSARSGGTGNTIYF

v_call: TRBV20-1
cdr3_length: 13
clone_size: .
d_call: .
j_call: TRBJ1-6
cdr3_nt: TGCAGTGCTAGAGATTACAGGAATTCACCCCTCCACTTT
cdr3_aa: CSARDYRNSPLHF

v_call: TRBV3-1
cdr3_length: 14
clone_size: many
d_call: .
j_call: TRBJ1-1
cdr3_nt: TGTGCCAGCAGCCAAGATAACAGGGCCACTGAAGCTTTCTTT
cdr3_aa: CASSQDNRATEAFF

v_call: TRBV29-1
cdr3_length: 16
clone_size: .
d_call: TRBD2
j_call: TRBJ2-3
cdr3_nt: TGCAGCGTTGATAGCTTGGAGGTAGCGGGAGAGGATACGCAGTATTTT
cdr3_aa: CSVDSLEVAGEDTQYF